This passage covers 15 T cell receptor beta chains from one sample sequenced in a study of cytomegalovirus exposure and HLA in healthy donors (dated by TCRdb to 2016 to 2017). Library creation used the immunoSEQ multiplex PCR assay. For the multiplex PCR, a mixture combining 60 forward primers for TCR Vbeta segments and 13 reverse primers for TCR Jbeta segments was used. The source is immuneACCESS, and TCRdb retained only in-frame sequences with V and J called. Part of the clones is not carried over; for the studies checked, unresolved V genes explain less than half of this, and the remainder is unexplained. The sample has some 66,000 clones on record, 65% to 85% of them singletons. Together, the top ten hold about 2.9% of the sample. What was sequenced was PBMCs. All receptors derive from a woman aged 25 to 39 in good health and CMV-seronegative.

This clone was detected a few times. Written as DNA, the CDR3 is TGTGCCAGCAGCGGACGGGGGGAAACTAATGAAAAACTGTTTTTT. Its translation is CASSGRGETNEKLFF. The chain combines TRBV6-5 with TRBJ1-4; tentatively, D is TRBD1 (5 bases). CDR1 is MNHEY, CDR2 SVGAGI, per germline. The CDR3 is made up of 15 amino acids. With 6 bases removed from V and 1 base from J, the gap between germline ends came to 12 bases.

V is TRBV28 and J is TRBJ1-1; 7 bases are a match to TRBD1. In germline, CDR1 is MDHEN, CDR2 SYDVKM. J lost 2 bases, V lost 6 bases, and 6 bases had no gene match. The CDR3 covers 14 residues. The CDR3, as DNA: TGTGCCAGCAGACTTCAGGGGGGCAACACTGAAGCTTTCTTT. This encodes CASRLQGGNTEAFF.

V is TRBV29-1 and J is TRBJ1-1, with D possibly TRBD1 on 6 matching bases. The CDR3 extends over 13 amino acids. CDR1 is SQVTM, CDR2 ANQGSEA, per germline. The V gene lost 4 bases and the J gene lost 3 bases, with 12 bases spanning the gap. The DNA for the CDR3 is TGCAGCGTTGGGGGGACACCCTACACTGAAGCTTTCTTT. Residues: CSVGGTPYTEAFF.

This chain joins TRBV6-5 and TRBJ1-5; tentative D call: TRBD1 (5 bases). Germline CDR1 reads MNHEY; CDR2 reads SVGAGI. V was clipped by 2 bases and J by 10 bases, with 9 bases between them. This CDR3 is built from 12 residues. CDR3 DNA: TGTGCCAGCAGTTACAGTACAGGACCCCAGCATTTT. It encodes CASSYSTGPQHF.

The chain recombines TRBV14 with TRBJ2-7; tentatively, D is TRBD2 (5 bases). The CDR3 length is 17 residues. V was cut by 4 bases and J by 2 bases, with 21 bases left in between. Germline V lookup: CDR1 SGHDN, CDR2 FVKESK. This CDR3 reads CASSPVEPGYPTYEQYF. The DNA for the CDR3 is TGTGCCAGCAGCCCTGTTGAGCCGGGGTATCCCACCTACGAGCAGTACTTC.

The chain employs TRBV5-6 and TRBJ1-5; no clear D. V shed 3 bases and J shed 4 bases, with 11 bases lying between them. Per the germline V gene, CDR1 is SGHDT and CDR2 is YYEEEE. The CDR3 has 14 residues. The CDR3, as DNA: TGTGCCAGCAGCTCTTATTCGGGGAATCAGCCCCAGCATTTT. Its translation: CASSSYSGNQPQHF.

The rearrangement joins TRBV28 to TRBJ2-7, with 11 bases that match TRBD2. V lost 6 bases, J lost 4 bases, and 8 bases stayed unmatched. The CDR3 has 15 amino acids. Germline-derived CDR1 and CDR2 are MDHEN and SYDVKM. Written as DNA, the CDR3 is TGTGCCAGCAGACTCGGGACTAGCGGTCCATACGAGCAGTACTTC. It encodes CASRLGTSGPYEQYF.

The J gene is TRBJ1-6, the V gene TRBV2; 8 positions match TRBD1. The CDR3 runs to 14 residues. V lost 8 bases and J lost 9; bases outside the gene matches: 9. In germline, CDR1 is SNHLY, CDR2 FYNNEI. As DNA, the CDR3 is TGTGCCAGCGGAGGACAGGGTCAGGGTTCACCCCTCCACTTT. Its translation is CASGGQGQGSPLHF.

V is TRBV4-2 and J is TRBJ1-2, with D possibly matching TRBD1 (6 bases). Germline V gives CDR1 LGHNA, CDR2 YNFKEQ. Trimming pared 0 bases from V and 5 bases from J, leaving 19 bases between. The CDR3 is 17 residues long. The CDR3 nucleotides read TGTGCCAGCAGCCAAGATCTCCGACAGGAAACTTTTTATGGCTACACCTTC. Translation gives CASSQDLRQETFYGYTF.

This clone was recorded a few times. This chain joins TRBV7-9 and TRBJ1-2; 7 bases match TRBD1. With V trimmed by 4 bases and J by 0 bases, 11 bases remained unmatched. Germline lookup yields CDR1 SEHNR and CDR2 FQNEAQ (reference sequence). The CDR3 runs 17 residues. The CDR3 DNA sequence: TGTGCCAGCAGCTCCTCCCGGGACAGAGGCACTAACTATGGCTACACCTTC. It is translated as CASSSSRDRGTNYGYTF.

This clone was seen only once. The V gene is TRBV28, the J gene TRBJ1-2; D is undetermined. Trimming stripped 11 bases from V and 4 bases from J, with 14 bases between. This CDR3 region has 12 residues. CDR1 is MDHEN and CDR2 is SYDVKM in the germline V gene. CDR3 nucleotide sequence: TGTGCCTCCCGCGGTGCCGGCTATGGCTACACCTTC. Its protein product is CASRGAGYGYTF.

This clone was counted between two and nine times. Here the CDR3 reads CASSYSRGQESYEQYF. The CDR3 region has the DNA TGTGCCAGCAGTTACTCTCGAGGACAGGAATCCTACGAGCAGTACTTC. The chain employs TRBV6-6 and TRBJ2-7, with 7 bases matching TRBD1. Germline CDR1 is MNHNY and CDR2 is SVGAGI (reference sequence). CDR3 length: 16 residues. V dropped 0 bases and J dropped 1; count of bases not matched to a gene: 6.

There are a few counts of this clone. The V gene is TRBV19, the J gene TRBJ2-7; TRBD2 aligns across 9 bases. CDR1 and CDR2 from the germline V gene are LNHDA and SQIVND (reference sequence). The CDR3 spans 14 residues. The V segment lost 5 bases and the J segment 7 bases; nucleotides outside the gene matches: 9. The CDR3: CASSPGTSLGEQYF. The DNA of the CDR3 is TGTGCCAGTAGTCCCGGGACTAGCCTGGGGGAGCAGTACTTC.

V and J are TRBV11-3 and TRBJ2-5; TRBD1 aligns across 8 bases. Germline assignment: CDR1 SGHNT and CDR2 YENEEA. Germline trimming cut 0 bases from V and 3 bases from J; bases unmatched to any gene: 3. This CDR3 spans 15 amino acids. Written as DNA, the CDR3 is TGTGCCAGCAGCTTAGATAACAGGGGGGAAGAGACCCAGTACTTC. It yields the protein CASSLDNRGEETQYF.

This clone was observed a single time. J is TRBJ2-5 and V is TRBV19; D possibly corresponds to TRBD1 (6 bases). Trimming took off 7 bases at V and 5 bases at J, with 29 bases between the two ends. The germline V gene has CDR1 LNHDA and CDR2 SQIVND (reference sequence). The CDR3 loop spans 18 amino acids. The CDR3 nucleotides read TGTGCCAGTACGTATGGAGGTCGAGGGGGTCGTGGTTCGGAGACCCAGTACTTC. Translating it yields CASTYGGRGGRGSETQYF.